Below, 8 T cell receptor beta chains from the same sample are listed, as sequenced in a study of response to subunit inactivated influenza vaccine. TCRdb reprocessed the RT-PCR reads with MiXCR, giving one entry per CDR3 protein. The sample lists 650,000 to 800,000 distinct CDR3 sequences, about a fifth occurring once. The sample consisted of PBMCs from blood, taken about 5 days after vaccination. The receptors here all came from a man aged 50 to 59 who received an inactivated influenza vaccine.

This sequence joins TRBV10-3 and TRBJ2-3; 8 nucleotides agree with TRBD1. V shed 3 bases, J shed 3 bases, and the junction held 5 bases outside the gene matches. The CDR3 runs to 15 residues. Germline CDR1 is ENHRY and CDR2 is SYGVKD. CDR3 bases: TGTGCCATCAGTGATTGGACAGGGATGACAGATACGCAGTATTTT. Translating it yields CAISDWTGMTDTQYF.

V is TRBV20-1 and J is TRBJ2-1; 7 nucleotides align to TRBD1. The CDR3 consists of 12 residues. V dropped 5 bases and J dropped 6; count of bases not matched to a gene: 4. Germline CDR1 reads DFQATT; CDR2 reads SNEGSKA (reference sequence). The CDR3 nucleotides are TGCAGTGCTGCGCGACAGGGCAATGAGCAGTTCTTC. Translation gives CSAARQGNEQFF.

The J gene is TRBJ2-1, the V gene TRBV4-2; D not certain. This CDR3 has 18 amino acids. From germline, CDR1 is LGHNA and CDR2 YNFKEQ. The V end lost 0 bases, the J end lost 0 bases, and 15 bases lay between the germline ends. The CDR3 protein is CASSQELLPTYSYNEQFF. DNA of the CDR3: TGTGCCAGCAGCCAAGAACTCCTCCCAACGTACTCCTACAATGAGCAGTTCTTC.

This clonotype was observed a single time. The rearrangement joins TRBV20-1 to TRBJ2-3; maybe TRBD2 (5 bases). From germline, CDR1 is DFQATT and CDR2 SNEGSKA (reference sequence). The CDR3 is made up of 16 amino acids. The V end lost 1 base, the J end lost 2 bases, and 16 bases lay between the germline ends. CDR3 sequence (DNA): TGCAGTGCTAGAGCCCTGGACTCGATCATCACAGATACGCAGTATTTT. Translating it yields CSARALDSIITDTQYF.

The chain employs TRBV4-2 and TRBJ2-7; D uncertain. Looked up from germline, CDR1 is LGHNA and CDR2 is YNFKEQ. The V end was cut by 4 bases, the J end by 3 bases, with 16 bases between. The CDR3 totals 15 residues. DNA of the CDR3: TGTGCCAGCAGCCCGACGAAGATTCTCGGCTACGAGCAGTACTTC. Translating it yields CASSPTKILGYEQYF.

This clonotype has a handful of counts. The gene calls are TRBV11-2 and TRBJ2-1; 16 bases agree with TRBD2. The germline V gene has CDR1 SGHAT and CDR2 FQNNGV. The V gene end was trimmed by 5 bases and the J gene end by 3 bases; junction bases not matched to a gene: 10. The CDR3 has 19 residues. The DNA for the CDR3 is TGTGCCAGCAGCCCCAAGGGACTAGCGGGAGGGCCAGGCTACAATGAGCAGTTCTTC. Translation: CASSPKGLAGGPGYNEQFF.

The J gene is TRBJ1-2, the V gene TRBV4-2; possibly TRBD1 for D (5 bases). The V end was cut by 0 bases, the J end by 7 bases, with 15 bases between. The CDR3 spans 15 residues. Germline CDR1 reads LGHNA; CDR2 reads YNFKEQ. The CDR3 DNA follows: TGTGCCAGCAGCCAAGATCTAGCCAGGGAATCTGGCTACACCTTC. It yields the protein CASSQDLARESGYTF.

This clonotype was detected ten times or more. The chain has TRBV20-1 and TRBJ2-7; 7 bases are shared with TRBD2. CDR3 length: 13 residues. The V gene end was trimmed by 3 bases and the J gene end by 3 bases; junction bases not matched to a gene: 5. Germline loops: CDR1 DFQATT, CDR2 SNEGSKA (reference sequence). The CDR3 region has the DNA TGCAGTGCTAGTGGCGGGAGAAACTACGAGCAGTACTTC. Its translation is CSASGGRNYEQYF.